The T cell receptor beta chain under discussion was sequenced for a study of vaccination effects on CD4 cells after COVID-19. Study as a whole: Sequencing followed a ViraFEST assay step that expanded antigen-specific CD4+ T cells with viral peptide pools. With around 10 ug/ml peptides and about 10 IU/ml IL-2, approximately 2.2 million PBMC per well were cultured.

CD4+ T cells were isolated after roughly nine days of culture. The person had PCR-confirmed SARS-CoV-2 infection between March and December 2020. Each person got two doses of an mRNA SARS-CoV-2 vaccine, BNT162b2 or mRNA-1273. Study findings and constraints: Convalescent patients were scarce, and early post-infection timepoints were absent. Substantial clonal contraction characterized both infection- and vaccine-induced clones late after vaccination.

Profiling relied on immunoSEQ multiplex PCR, and the TCRdb table lists in-frame clones only, not all of them. The table lists roughly 51,000 clones, about 70% of them singletons. The CDR3 contains 15 residues. The V gene lost 3 bases and the J gene lost 4 bases, with 15 bases spanning the gap. Germline assignment: CDR1 LNHDA and CDR2 SQIVND (reference sequence). The sample holds a few counts of this clone. No antigen is known for it. The specimen comprised CD4+ T cells from PBMCs cultured without peptide, sampled after COVID-19 vaccination. The receptor was derived from a human donor who had a prior SARS-CoV-2 infection. The chain combines TRBV19 with TRBJ1-2, with a tentative D call TRBD1 (6 bases). CDR3 nucleotides: TGTGCCAGTAGTATGATCGGGGGCCCGACCTATGGCTACACCTTC. Amino acid sequence: CASSMIGGPTYGYTF. Supplemented by reference TRBV19 and TRBJ1-2, the full variable domain reads DGGITQSPKYLFRKEGQNVTLSCEQNLNHDAMYWYRQDPGQGLRLIYYSQIVNDFQKGDIAEGYSVSREKKESFPLTVTSAQKNPTAFYLCASSMIGGPTYGYTFGSGTRLTVV.